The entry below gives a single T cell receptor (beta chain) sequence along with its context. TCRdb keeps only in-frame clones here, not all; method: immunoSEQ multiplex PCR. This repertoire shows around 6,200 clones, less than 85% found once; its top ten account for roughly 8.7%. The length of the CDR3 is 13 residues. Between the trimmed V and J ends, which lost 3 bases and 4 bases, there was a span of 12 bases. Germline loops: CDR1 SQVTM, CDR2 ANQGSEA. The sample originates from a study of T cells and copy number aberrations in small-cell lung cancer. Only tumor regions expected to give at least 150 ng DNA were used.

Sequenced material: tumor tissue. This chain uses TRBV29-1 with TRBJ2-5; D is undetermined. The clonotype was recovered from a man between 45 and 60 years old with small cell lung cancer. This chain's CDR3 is CSVDVITGETQYF. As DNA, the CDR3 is TGCAGCGTTGATGTCATAACGGGAGAGACCCAGTACTTC.